A selection of T cell receptor beta chains follows, all from one sample in a study of blood T cell repertoires in COVID-19. Sequencing used immunoSEQ multiplex PCR; TCRdb keeps in-frame clones, though not all of them. The sample contains about 58,000 clones, approximately 83% of which appear only once. Sample: peripheral blood. The receptors derive from a man aged 50 to 59 with COVID-19, enrolled during active disease. Each CDR3 is given with its conserved first and last residue. The order of the fields is CDR3 DNA, CDR3 protein, clone size, J gene, D gene, V gene. D genes are given only for firm matches. Clone size is shown for a subset of rows, as once, few, many or a class of expanded clone.

TGTGCCAGCTCACCACCGGGACAGTCGACGGTAAAACTGTTTTTT	CASSPPGQSTVKLFF	.	TRBJ1-4	TRBD1	TRBV18
TGTGCCAGCAGCCCCCTCCGGGGACACCGATACAATGAGCAGTTCTTC	CASSPLRGHRYNEQFF	.	TRBJ2-1	.	TRBV7-9
TGTGCCAGCAGCGTAGCTGCCCGGGAAGATGAGCAGTTCTTC	CASSVAAREDEQFF	.	TRBJ2-1	.	TRBV9
TGTGCCAGCAGCTTAGAACAGGGCCCCTACAATGAGCAGTTCTTC	CASSLEQGPYNEQFF	few	TRBJ2-1	.	TRBV7-2
TGTGCCAGCAGTCCCACATCATACACAGATACGCAGTATTTT	CASSPTSYTDTQYF	.	TRBJ2-3	.	TRBV27
TGTGCCTGGAGCGGGACTCCCACCTCCTACAATGAGCAGTTCTTC	CAWSGTPTSYNEQFF	.	TRBJ2-1	.	TRBV30
TGTGCCAGCAGCGGTCTTAGCAGCTATGGCTACACCTTC	CASSGLSSYGYTF	.	TRBJ1-2	.	TRBV25-1
TGTGCCAGCAGCGTCGGAGGACAGGGGGCTGGAAACACCATATATTTT	CASSVGGQGAGNTIYF	.	TRBJ1-3	TRBD1	TRBV7-9
TGTGCCAGCAGCTTGATGGGACAGGGATCTAACACTGAAGCTTTCTTT	CASSLMGQGSNTEAFF	.	TRBJ1-1	TRBD1	TRBV5-6
TGCGCCAGCAGCCTCGAGCGCGGGAGGGCCTTGGAGACCCAGTACTTC	CASSLERGRALETQYF	.	TRBJ2-5	TRBD2	TRBV4-1
TGTGCCAGCAGCGTAGCTACCTCAGGACTAGCGGGAGGAACAGATACGCAGTATTTT	CASSVATSGLAGGTDTQYF	once	TRBJ2-3	TRBD2	TRBV9
TGTGCCAGCAGTGACTCGCGTCAGCCCCAGCATTTT	CASSDSRQPQHF	.	TRBJ1-5	.	TRBV6-4
TGTGCCAGCAGACTAGCGGGAGTGTACGAGCAGTACTTC	CASRLAGVYEQYF	once	TRBJ2-7	TRBD2	TRBV6-5
TGTGCCAGCAGTGGGGGACCTAGCGGGAGGGCCCAGGAAAAGCAGTACTTC	CASSGGPSGRAQEKQYF	.	TRBJ2-7	TRBD2	TRBV2
TGTGCCAGCGGAGCACAGGGCTCAAATGAAAAACTGTTTTTT	CASGAQGSNEKLFF	.	TRBJ1-4	.	TRBV7-9
TGTGCCTCCAGACAGGGGGGGATGAGGTACGAGCAGTACTTC	CASRQGGMRYEQYF	.	TRBJ2-7	TRBD1	TRBV10-3
TGTGCCAGCAGTACAGGGGGAGGGAATGAGCAGTTCTTC	CASSTGGGNEQFF	.	TRBJ2-1	.	TRBV14
TGTGCCAGCAGCTTGAGCGTTTTCGGGCTAGCGGGGGGAGATACGCAGTATTTT	CASSLSVFGLAGGDTQYF	.	TRBJ2-3	TRBD2	TRBV5-4
TGTGCCACCAGCACGATTAGGGGCAGCAATGAGCAGTTCTTC	CATSTIRGSNEQFF	.	TRBJ2-1	.	TRBV15
TGTGCCAGCGACCGGGAGGGAGATAGCACAGATACGCAGTATTTT	CASDREGDSTDTQYF	.	TRBJ2-3	TRBD2	TRBV25-1
TGTGCCAGCTCTCCGATAGCGGGAGACGTATATGAGCAGTTCTTC	CASSPIAGDVYEQFF	.	TRBJ2-1	TRBD2	TRBV18
TGTGCCAGCAGTGGAGGGAGGGCCTACAATGAGCAGTTCTTC	CASSGGRAYNEQFF	.	TRBJ2-1	TRBD2	TRBV6-4
TGCAGCGTTGAGAACAGGGCAGGGGGCCACGAGCAGTACTTC	CSVENRAGGHEQYF	.	TRBJ2-7	TRBD1	TRBV29-1
TGCAGTGCTAGTCTCGGAGATTGGCCGGCCGGGTCACCCCTCCACTTT	CSASLGDWPAGSPLHF	.	TRBJ1-6	.	TRBV20-1
TGTGCCAGCCATGGGGGCGGCACCTACAATGAGCAGTTCTTC	CASHGGGTYNEQFF	.	TRBJ2-1	.	TRBV28
TGTGCCAGCAGCGTAGTCGGGGGGGAAGCTTTCTTT	CASSVVGGEAFF	.	TRBJ1-1	.	TRBV9
TGCGCCAGCAGCTCCAGGGGGCTAGCGGGAGCCGGGGAGCTGTTTTTT	CASSSRGLAGAGELFF	.	TRBJ2-2	TRBD2	TRBV5-1
TGTGCCAGCGGAGGATCCGGGACAGGGGGCGGTACGCAGTATTTT	CASGGSGTGGGTQYF	.	TRBJ2-3	TRBD1	TRBV28
TGTGCCACCTGTTCAGGCAATCAGCCCCAGCATTTT	CATCSGNQPQHF	.	TRBJ1-5	.	TRBV12-3/TRBV12-4
TGCAGCGTTGAGATGGCAGGAAACACCGGGGAGCTGTTTTTT	CSVEMAGNTGELFF	.	TRBJ2-2	.	TRBV29-1
TGTGCCAGCAGCCTAGGGACGGCGGGGATCGGGGAGCTGTTTTTT	CASSLGTAGIGELFF	.	TRBJ2-2	.	TRBV7-2
TGTGCCAGCAGTGACCTCAGGGGGCAGGGAAACACTGAAGCTTTCTTT	CASSDLRGQGNTEAFF	.	TRBJ1-1	TRBD1	TRBV6-1
TGTGCCAGCAGTACCTTGACAGTCCACTATGGCTACACCTTC	CASSTLTVHYGYTF	.	TRBJ1-2	.	TRBV28
TGTGCCAGCAGTTTAGGGGGGGCTTCTGGGGCCAACGTCCTGACTTTC	CASSLGGASGANVLTF	.	TRBJ2-6	.	TRBV28
TGTGCCTCCGGGCCCGGGTTTCCGGGAGGGGAGCTGTTTTTT	CASGPGFPGGELFF	.	TRBJ2-2	.	TRBV21-1
TGTGCCAGCAGCTTCGGACAGGGCGAGACCCAGTACTTC	CASSFGQGETQYF	.	TRBJ2-5	TRBD1	TRBV7-8
TGTGCCAGCAGGAGAGCTCCGGGACAGTCCTACAATGAGCAGTTCTTC	CASRRAPGQSYNEQFF	.	TRBJ2-1	TRBD1	TRBV2